These 11 T cell receptor beta chains originate from one sample sequenced in a study of T cell changes during pregnancy in multiple sclerosis. The table came from immunoSEQ multiplex PCR; TCRdb's copy has only in-frame clones and leaves some out. The sample holds 85,000 to 130,000 clones, about 90% seen once. Specimen: peripheral blood, collected before pregnancy. Receptors originate from a female donor with multiple sclerosis, enrolled in a pregnancy study.

The chain links TRBV27 to TRBJ1-2, with 9 bases aligning to TRBD1. The CDR3 runs to 18 residues. Germline trimming cut 5 bases from V and 5 bases from J; bases unmatched to any gene: 18. Germline assignment: CDR1 MNHEY and CDR2 SMNVEV (reference sequence). This CDR3 is CASSPSRLAGQGNYGYTF. The CDR3 nucleotides are TGTGCCAGCAGTCCCTCACGCCTGGCGGGACAGGGAAATTATGGCTACACCTTC.

V is TRBV29-1 and J is TRBJ2-5; D is possibly TRBD1 (6 bases). Trimming cost V 7 bases and J 0 bases, with 12 bases left between them. The CDR3 is 13 residues long. From germline, CDR1 is SQVTM and CDR2 ANQGSEA. CDR3 loop: CSAGHSYQETQYF. CDR3 bases: TGCAGCGCGGGACATTCGTACCAAGAGACCCAGTACTTC.

The rearrangement joins TRBV4-1 to TRBJ2-5; 9 bases map to TRBD1. Trimming removed 1 base from V and 5 bases from J; junction bases left unmatched: 8. Per germline, CDR1 MGHRA and CDR2 YSYEKL. The CDR3 consists of 16 residues. CDR3 in DNA: TGCGCCAGCAGCCAAGTCGACAGGGGGAAACGGGAGACCCAGTACTTC. Its translation is CASSQVDRGKRETQYF.

This chain connects TRBV19 to TRBJ1-1, with 10 bases identical to TRBD1. The junction had 4 bases not matched to a gene; V was cut back by 6 bases and J by 3 bases. This CDR3 contains 14 residues. Per germline, CDR1 LNHDA and CDR2 SQIVND (reference sequence). The CDR3 spells CASRGTGVYTEAFF. CDR3 nucleotides: TGTGCCAGTAGAGGGACAGGGGTGTACACTGAAGCTTTCTTT.

Regarding this clone: At the DNA level, this CDR3 is encoded by other sequences in the same sample as well. The chain combines TRBV5-1 with TRBJ2-7; tentatively, D is TRBD1 (6 bases). The V end lost 1 base, the J end lost 4 bases, and 12 bases lay between the germline ends. CDR1 is SGHRS and CDR2 is YFSETQ in the germline V gene. The CDR3 has 14 amino acids. CDR3 loop: CASSLKQGWYEQYF. In nucleotides, the CDR3 is TGCGCCAGCAGCTTGAAACAGGGCTGGTACGAGCAGTACTTC. Variable domain in full (rest from reference TRBV5-1 and TRBJ2-7): KAGVTQTPRYLIKTRGQQVTLSCSPISGHRSVSWYQQTPGQGLQFLFEYFSETQRNKGNFPGRFSGRQFSNSRSEMNVSTLELGDSALYLCASSLKQGWYEQYFGPGTRLTVT.

V is TRBV28 and J is TRBJ2-7, with TRBD1 matching 9 bases. The germline V gene encodes CDR1 MDHEN and CDR2 SYDVKM. V gave up 5 bases and J gave up 4 bases; unmatched junction bases: 9. The CDR3 sequence is 15 residues long. Written as DNA, the CDR3 is TGTGCCAGCAGTCACCCCGGGACAGGGCCTTACGAGCAGTACTTC. Translation gives CASSHPGTGPYEQYF.

This chain links TRBV28 with TRBJ1-5; D is unresolved. From germline, CDR1 is MDHEN and CDR2 SYDVKM. This CDR3 has 15 residues. The germline V and J ends were trimmed by 7 bases and 0 bases, with 13 bases remaining between them. The CDR3 reads CASTLGGFSNQPQHF. The DNA of the CDR3 is TGTGCCAGCACCTTGGGAGGGTTTAGCAATCAGCCCCAGCATTTT.

The V gene is TRBV5-1, the J gene TRBJ1-5; the D gene is possibly TRBD1 (6 bases). Germline V gene data show CDR1 as SGHRS and CDR2 as YFSETQ. The CDR3 spans 15 residues. V was shortened by 0 bases and J by 3 bases, with 10 bases between the two germline ends. In nucleotides, the CDR3 is TGCGCCAGCAGCTTGGATACAGGGTCCAATCAGCCCCAGCATTTT. Translating gives CASSLDTGSNQPQHF.

The chain has TRBV5-1 and TRBJ1-6; weak D call: TRBD1 (6 bases). The CDR3 totals 16 residues. The V and J ends lost 5 bases and 7 bases respectively, with 19 bases between them. Germline CDR1 and CDR2: SGHRS and YFSETQ. The CDR3 DNA sequence: TGCGCCAGCAGGGGGAGGGAACAGGGAGACAATTCACCCCTCCACTTT. Its protein product is CASRGREQGDNSPLHF.

The CDR3 bases are TGTGCCAGCAGCGTTAGTGAGGACAGGGGCGCGAGCAATGAGCAGTTCTTC. This sequence encodes CASSVSEDRGASNEQFF. The rearrangement uses TRBV9 and TRBJ2-1, with TRBD1 identical over 9 bases. The CDR3 has 17 residues. Looked up from germline, CDR1 is SGDLS and CDR2 is YYNGEE. After removal of 2 bases from V and 6 bases from J, the junction contained 12 bases not matched to a gene.

The chain couples TRBV9 to TRBJ2-5; TRBD2 matches at 7 bases. This CDR3 is built from 15 residues. The V gene end was trimmed by 4 bases and the J gene end by 1 base; junction bases not matched to a gene: 7. The germline CDR1 and CDR2 sequences are SGDLS and YYNGEE. The CDR3 DNA follows: TGTGCCAGCAGCCCCCAAGGGACTACCCAAGAGACCCAGTACTTC. Its protein is CASSPQGTTQETQYF.